Detailed here is one T cell receptor beta chain. This sample was included in a study of blood T cell repertoires in COVID-19. Study background: The samples span acute and convalescent COVID-19 from the United States, Italy and Spain.

Here immunoSEQ multiplex PCR was the method, and the copy in TCRdb shows in-frame clones only, minus some. This sample carries about 80,000 clones, 83% of them seen once, and the ten largest clones take less than 40%. This CDR3 is built from 17 residues. The germline V gene encodes CDR1 MNHEY and CDR2 SVGEGT. V gave up 2 bases and J gave up 2 bases; unmatched junction bases: 4. The sequenced sample was peripheral blood. This sequence was found in a man of 80 years or more with active or convalescent COVID-19. V usage is TRBV6-2 or TRBV6-3 and J usage is TRBJ2-3; 13 bases line up with TRBD2. The CDR3 reads CASSYVGLAGITDTQYF. The DNA for the CDR3 is TGTGCCAGCAGTTACGTGGGACTAGCGGGAATCACAGATACGCAGTATTTT.